This T cell receptor beta chain was retrieved from a study of monozygotic twins with inflammatory bowel disease. General study results and limits: The data did not back a single strong IBD-associated clonotype or signal. Healthy co-twins, by inverse Simpson, had higher TCRbeta diversity than their siblings with IBD.

The template was total RNA from whole blood, with no T cell sorting. For every sample, eight separate reactions were used to make cDNA. TCRdb reprocessed the 5' RACE reads and keeps a single row for each CDR3 protein, giving no DNA. The data show about 160,000 distinct CDR3 sequences, and the top ten clones hold 2% to 3%. Regarding this clonotype: Its antigen is not known.

The CDR3 length is 15 residues. Germline CDR1 LGHNA, CDR2 YSLEER. Sequenced input: blood. This clonotype was sampled from a human donor with ulcerative colitis or Crohn's disease, or a healthy co-twin of an affected twin (not recorded which). This chain connects TRBV4-3 to TRBJ2-6. Here the CDR3 reads CASSPENSGANVLTF.